This passage covers 22 T cell receptor beta chains from one sample sequenced in a study of blood T cell repertoires in COVID-19. Sequencing used immunoSEQ multiplex PCR; TCRdb keeps in-frame clones, though not all of them. The sample records 150,000 to 200,000 clones, approximately 82% being singletons. The sequencing input was peripheral blood. The receptors derive from a woman older than 75 with acute or convalescent COVID-19.

A single count supports this clone. V is TRBV7-2 and J is TRBJ1-3; D perhaps matches TRBD1 (5 bases). V was clipped by 2 bases and J by 4 bases, with 15 bases between them. From germline, CDR1 is SGHTA and CDR2 FQGNSA. The length of the CDR3 is 16 residues. The CDR3 DNA is TGTGCCAGCAGCTTACTGGGGGGGTTAGCGGGAAACACCATATATTTT. As protein: CASSLLGGLAGNTIYF.

The rearrangement links TRBV20-1 to TRBJ1-2; D not resolved. The CDR3 loop spans 10 amino acids. V gave up 6 bases and J gave up 8 bases, with 10 bases separating them. From germline, CDR1 is DFQATT and CDR2 SNEGSKA (reference sequence). The CDR3: CSALQYGYTF. CDR3 nucleotides: TGCAGTGCCCTACAGTACGGCTACACCTTC.

The rearrangement links TRBV29-1 to TRBJ2-5; 8 bases fit TRBD2. Looked up from germline, CDR1 is SQVTM and CDR2 is ANQGSEA. Trimming at V came to 5 bases and at J to 5 bases, leaving 7 bases not matched to a gene. The CDR3 sequence is 13 residues long. The CDR3 sequence is CSVSGTSVETQYF. The DNA of the CDR3 is TGCAGCGTTAGCGGGACTAGTGTGGAGACCCAGTACTTC.

The CDR3 sequence is CASSQLAYLEQFF. DNA for the CDR3: TGTGCCAGCAGCCAATTGGCATATCTCGAGCAGTTCTTC. The V gene is TRBV11-3, the J gene TRBJ2-1; D ambiguous. Trimming stripped 5 bases from V and 10 bases from J, with 15 bases between. The CDR3 sequence is 13 residues long. CDR1 is SGHNT and CDR2 is YENEEA in the germline V gene.

The chain links TRBV6-5 to TRBJ1-4; 7 nucleotides line up with TRBD1. Unmatched junction bases numbered 11, after V lost 8 bases and J lost 5 bases. Germline V gene data show CDR1 as MNHEY and CDR2 as SVGAGI. The CDR3 has 15 residues. The CDR3 sequence is CASGRNRDSNEKLFF. CDR3 in DNA: TGTGCCAGCGGTAGGAACCGGGACAGCAATGAAAAACTGTTTTTT.

The chain uses TRBV27 and TRBJ2-7; D perhaps matches TRBD2 (5 bases). Trimming cost V 0 bases and J 4 bases, with 10 bases left between them. Germline assignment: CDR1 MNHEY and CDR2 SMNVEV (reference sequence). The CDR3 has 14 residues. The CDR3 DNA reads as TGTGCCAGCAGTTTATCGGACGGCGGGTACGAGCAGTACTTC. Protein sequence: CASSLSDGGYEQYF.

The gene calls are TRBV25-1 and TRBJ2-1; perhaps TRBD2 as D (6 bases). This CDR3 comprises 16 residues. CDR1 is MGHDK and CDR2 is SYGVNS in the germline V gene. Trimming took 3 bases from V and 6 from J, leaving 18 bases between them. CDR3 sequence: CASSDPRRGLGNEQFF. The CDR3 region has the DNA TGTGCCAGCAGTGACCCCCGGCGGGGTTTGGGCAATGAGCAGTTCTTC.

V and J are TRBV11-2 and TRBJ1-3, with D perhaps matching TRBD1 (6 bases). Germline-derived CDR1 and CDR2 are SGHAT and FQNNGV. This CDR3 comprises 15 residues. With 2 bases removed from V and 0 bases from J, the gap between germline ends came to 8 bases. Here the CDR3 DNA reads TGTGCCAGCAGCTTAAGCAGGGGCTCTGGAAACACCATATATTTT. The encoded protein is CASSLSRGSGNTIYF.

The V call is TRBV5-1, the J call TRBJ2-5, with D perhaps matching TRBD1 (5 bases). Germline CDR1 SGHRS, CDR2 YFSETQ. Trimming cost V 4 bases and J 4 bases, with 11 bases left between them. The CDR3 sequence is 13 residues long. CDR3 nucleotide sequence: TGCGCCAGCAGCGGGCAGGGCAGAGAGACCCAGTACTTC. Translation gives CASSGQGRETQYF.

This rearrangement joins TRBV10-3 to TRBJ2-7; 12 nucleotides match TRBD2. The CDR3 has 13 residues. CDR1 is ENHRY, CDR2 SYGVKD, per germline. The junction had 0 bases not matched to a gene; V was cut back by 4 bases and J by 5 bases. The CDR3 sequence: CAISGLAGDEQYF. The CDR3 nucleotides read TGTGCCATCAGTGGACTAGCGGGAGACGAGCAGTACTTC.

This sequence joins TRBV14 and TRBJ1-1; D gene uncertain. There are 16 residues in the CDR3. The V gene lost 0 bases and the J gene lost 1 base, with 12 bases spanning the gap. The germline V gene encodes CDR1 SGHDN and CDR2 FVKESK. CDR3 sequence: CASSQDTGNWNTEAFF. CDR3 DNA: TGTGCCAGCAGCCAAGATACGGGGAACTGGAACACTGAAGCTTTCTTT.

This clone was detected only a few times. The rearrangement uses TRBV18 and TRBJ1-5; D possibly corresponds to TRBD1 (5 bases). Germline-derived CDR1 and CDR2 are KGHSH and LQKENI. V lost 1 base and J 9 bases, leaving 16 bases between the germline ends. The CDR3 consists of 15 residues. Here the CDR3 DNA reads TGTGCCAGCTCACCACTTGGGGGACTAGAGGCGCCCCAGCATTTT. Translated, it gives CASSPLGGLEAPQHF.

The rearrangement links TRBV12-3 or TRBV12-4 to TRBJ2-2, with D perhaps matching TRBD1 (5 bases). There are 13 residues in the CDR3. Trimming cost V 7 bases and J 4 bases, with 10 bases left between them. The CDR3 region has the DNA TGTGCCAGCACTCAGGGTGGCACCGGGGAGCTGTTTTTT. This gives the protein CASTQGGTGELFF.

The chain carries TRBV2 and TRBJ1-5; 11 nucleotides match TRBD1. J gave up 6 bases and V 7 bases, and 5 bases lay outside the gene matches. The germline CDR1 and CDR2 sequences are SNHLY and FYNNEI. The CDR3 covers 14 residues. In nucleotides, the CDR3 is TGTGCCAGCACAGGGACAGGGGGAATTCAGCCCCAGCATTTT. Translated, it gives CASTGTGGIQPQHF.

This clone was picked up a small number of times. The same CDR3 can be traced to other DNA sequences in this sample. The rearrangement joins TRBV7-6 to TRBJ2-1; D is perhaps TRBD2 (5 bases). V was trimmed by 1 base and J by 9 bases, leaving 10 bases between them. CDR1 is SGHVS, CDR2 FNYEAQ, per germline. The CDR3 is 13 amino acids. CDR3 DNA: TGTGCCAGCAGCTTAGGAGGGCCTGGTGAGCAGTTCTTC. Protein product: CASSLGGPGEQFF.

The rearrangement links TRBV3-1 (or the pseudogene TRBV3-2) to TRBJ1-1; D ambiguous. The CDR3 is 14 residues long. Trimming removed 4 bases from V and 0 bases from J, with 9 bases in between. CDR1 and CDR2 from the germline V gene are LGHDT and YNNKEL (reference sequence). CDR3 amino acids: CASSRGRMNTEAFF. CDR3 coding DNA: TGTGCCAGCAGCCGAGGGAGGATGAACACTGAAGCTTTCTTT.

V is TRBV3-1 (or the pseudogene TRBV3-2) and J is TRBJ1-2; maybe TRBD1 (6 bases). The CDR3 consists of 12 residues. Trimming shortened V by 3 bases and J by 13 bases, and 15 bases separated the two germline ends. Germline CDR1 is LGHDT and CDR2 is YNNKEL (reference sequence). For the CDR3, the DNA is TGTGCCAGCAGCCAGGGGGCCCGGACGTGCACCTTC. Protein product: CASSQGARTCTF.

V gene TRBV4-1 combines with J gene TRBJ1-2; no firm D call. CDR1 MGHRA and CDR2 YSYEKL come from the germline V gene. V shed 0 bases and J shed 4 bases, with 6 bases lying between them. The CDR3 loop spans 13 amino acids. The CDR3 DNA reads TGCGCCAGCAGCCAAGAGGGGAGCTATGGCTACACCTTC. It translates to CASSQEGSYGYTF.

The CDR3 protein is CASSRQLAFSYNEQFF. DNA of the CDR3: TGCGCCAGCAGCCGTCAACTAGCGTTCTCCTACAATGAGCAGTTCTTC. The chain joins TRBV5-1 to TRBJ2-1, with 7 bases fitting TRBD2. The CDR3 covers 16 residues. V shed 4 bases and J 0 bases; nucleotides not matched to a gene: 7. Germline V gives CDR1 SGHRS, CDR2 YFSETQ.

CDR3 region: CASSYVRDYGYTF. The DNA of the CDR3 is TGTGCCAGCAGTTATGTGAGGGACTATGGCTACACCTTC. The V call is TRBV6-5, the J call TRBJ1-2; D is ambiguous. Germline values: CDR1 MNHEY, CDR2 SVGAGI. The CDR3 contains 13 residues. The ends were cut back, 3 bases at V and 3 bases at J, with 8 bases in the middle.

The rearrangement joins TRBV2 to TRBJ2-7; the match to TRBD1 covers 9 bases. Trimming took 6 bases from V and 9 from J; bases not matched to a gene: 9. Germline V gene sequence: CDR1 SNHLY, CDR2 FYNNEI. This CDR3 has 13 amino acids. The CDR3 reads CASRTPGQGVQYF. CDR3 DNA sequence: TGTGCCAGCAGAACCCCGGGACAGGGAGTGCAGTACTTC.

The chain uses TRBV7-9 and TRBJ2-7; D is ambiguous. The CDR3 is made up of 15 amino acids. Per the germline V gene, CDR1 is SEHNR and CDR2 is FQNEAQ (reference sequence). V lost 3 bases to trimming and J lost 6 bases, with 18 bases between them. The CDR3 DNA sequence: TGTGCCAGCAGCTTCTCTTTTGGGCGCACCGGCGAGCAGTACTTC. Amino acids: CASSFSFGRTGEQYF.